This T cell receptor (beta chain) derives from a study of CD8 T cells in ankylosing spondylitis. Study-wide findings and caveats: Enrichment of disease-linked clones was reportedly significant in matched ankylosing spondylitis synovial fluid. Fewer than 10 highly homologous variants formed a TCR beta motif that appeared characteristic of ankylosing spondylitis blood.

Germline V gene sequence: CDR1 DFQATT, CDR2 SNEGSKA (reference sequence). Trimming shortened V by 5 bases and J by 0 bases, and 15 bases separated the two germline ends. The length of the CDR3 is 15 residues. There are a few counts of this clonotype. Antigen specificity is unknown. MiXCR, run by TCRdb on the 5' RACE reads, gives a single entry per CDR3 protein. The sample yields 150,000 to 200,000 distinct CDR3 sequences, approximately 20% seen once. This sequence originates from a male donor with ankylosing spondylitis or in good health (not recorded which). The specimen was blood, either unsorted or a sorted T cell fraction (not recorded which). The chain employs TRBV20-1 and TRBJ2-3; tentative D call: TRBD2 (7 bases). The CDR3: CSADGAGASTDTQYF. The CDR3 nucleotides are TGCAGTGCTGACGGTGCGGGGGCTAGCACAGATACGCAGTATTTT.